Below, 29 T cell receptor beta chains from the same sample are listed, as sequenced in a study of OX40 agonist ivuxolimab in advanced cancers. The data were produced by immunoSEQ multiplex PCR, yet TCRdb's version contains in-frame clones alone and is incomplete. This table has around 66,000 clones, roughly 84% appearing once. Here the sequenced sample was CD4+ or CD8+ T cells sorted from blood, taken in a trial of the OX40 agonist ivuxolimab. These receptor sequences come from an adult with an advanced solid tumor such as melanoma, head and neck, liver or kidney cancer.

This clone was found a few times. J is TRBJ1-2 and V is TRBV5-6, with 12 positions matching TRBD1. The V gene's germline CDR1 is SGHDT and CDR2 YYEEEE. V trimming: 1 base; J trimming: 4 bases; junction bases outside the gene matches: 2. The CDR3 is 15 residues long. In DNA, the CDR3 is TGTGCCAGCAGCTTGTTGGGACAGGGGGCCTATGGCTACACCTTC. Amino acid sequence: CASSLLGQGAYGYTF.

The chain joins TRBV11-1 to TRBJ1-3, with D unresolved. The CDR3 runs to 13 residues. V was trimmed by 5 bases and J by 4 bases, leaving 9 bases between them. Germline lookup yields CDR1 SGHAT and CDR2 FQDESV (reference sequence). As DNA, the CDR3 is TGTGCCAGCAGCCCCTCGAGAGGAAACACCATATATTTT. This gives the protein CASSPSRGNTIYF.

The chain joins TRBV5-1 to TRBJ1-6; 7 nucleotides line up with TRBD1. Losses at the gene ends were 2 bases for V and 8 bases for J; bases not matched to a gene: 7. Germline V CDR1 and CDR2: SGHRS, YFSETQ. This CDR3 comprises 15 residues. DNA for the CDR3: TGCGCCAGCAGCTTCGGCGGGACAGCGGATTCACCCCTCCACTTT. Translated: CASSFGGTADSPLHF. Together with reference TRBV5-1 and TRBJ1-6, the CDR3 gives the full variable domain: KAGVTQTPRYLIKTRGQQVTLSCSPISGHRSVSWYQQTPGQGLQFLFEYFSETQRNKGNFPGRFSGRQFSNSRSEMNVSTLELGDSALYLCASSFGGTADSPLHFGNGTRLTVT.

The chain carries TRBV9 and TRBJ1-5, with 12 bases fitting TRBD1. Trimming took 2 bases from V and 7 from J; bases not matched to a gene: 7. In germline, CDR1 is SGDLS, CDR2 YYNGEE. The CDR3 runs to 16 residues. The CDR3 nucleotides read TGTGCCAGCAGCGTCCGGGACAGGGGGCTTGGCCAGCCCCAGCATTTT. This encodes CASSVRDRGLGQPQHF.

This chain's CDR3 is CASSPDRDTEAFF. In DNA form, the CDR3 reads TGTGCCAGTAGTCCGGACCGCGACACTGAAGCTTTCTTT. The chain is built from TRBV19 and TRBJ1-1; unclear D gene. V lost 5 bases, J lost 3 bases, and 10 bases lay in between. The CDR3 has 13 amino acids. The germline gives CDR1 LNHDA, CDR2 SQIVND (reference sequence).

The V and J genes are TRBV5-8 and TRBJ2-6; D is uncertain. This CDR3 spans 18 amino acids. Germline-derived CDR1 and CDR2 are SGHTS and YDEGEE. V shed 2 bases and J shed 0 bases, with 15 bases lying between them. Written as DNA, the CDR3 is TGTGCCAGCAGCTTCATAGGGTCACCAAACTCTGGGGCCAACGTCCTGACTTTC. Translated, it gives CASSFIGSPNSGANVLTF.

The rearrangement links TRBV19 to TRBJ1-1; D is unclear. The germline V gene has CDR1 LNHDA and CDR2 SQIVND (reference sequence). Trimming removed 3 bases from V and 5 bases from J, with 10 bases in between. This CDR3 is built from 13 residues. The CDR3 is CASSIPAATEAFF. DNA for the CDR3: TGTGCCAGTAGTATCCCCGCCGCGACTGAAGCTTTCTTT.

This clone was recorded once. The rearrangement links TRBV6-5 to TRBJ2-2; tentatively, D is TRBD1 or TRBD2 (5 bases each). Trimming pared 5 bases from V and 6 bases from J, leaving 16 bases between. Germline V gene sequence: CDR1 MNHEY, CDR2 SVGAGI. This CDR3 is built from 15 residues. Here the CDR3 DNA reads TGTGCCAGCAGTGGGACCCCCATTTTGGCCGGGGAGCTGTTTTTT. Its translation is CASSGTPILAGELFF.

This chain joins TRBV5-1 and TRBJ2-2; D may be TRBD1 (5 bases). V was shortened by 3 bases and J by 3 bases, with 9 bases between the two germline ends. CDR1 and CDR2 from the germline V gene are SGHRS and YFSETQ. CDR3 length: 14 amino acids. This CDR3 is CASSWSRDTGELFF. CDR3 nucleotides: TGCGCCAGCAGCTGGTCCAGGGACACCGGGGAGCTGTTTTTT.

The chain has TRBV11-3 and TRBJ1-5; no clear D gene. Deletions cut 2 bases from V and 9 bases from J, with 11 bases between. Germline CDR1 is SGHNT and CDR2 is YENEEA. The CDR3 has 13 residues. The CDR3 coding sequence is TGTGCCAGCAGCTTACTTAGGGTCTGGCCCCAGCATTTT. It is translated as CASSLLRVWPQHF.

Ten or more counts support this clone. The CDR3 DNA reads TGTGCCAGCAGTGACAGGCCGAACACTGAAGCTTTCTTT. Translation: CASSDRPNTEAFF. The gene calls are TRBV6-4 and TRBJ1-1, with D uncertain. The CDR3 has 13 amino acids. The V end was cut by 2 bases, the J end by 1 base, with 5 bases between. Germline lookup yields CDR1 MRHNA and CDR2 SNTAGT.

The chain combines TRBV19 with TRBJ1-1, with D possibly matching TRBD1 (5 bases). The V and J ends lost 6 bases and 1 base respectively, with 15 bases between them. Looked up from germline, CDR1 is LNHDA and CDR2 is SQIVND (reference sequence). This CDR3 region has 15 residues. CDR3 nucleotide sequence: TGTGCCAGTAGCGACCGGGGGAGGAGGAACACTGAAGCTTTCTTT. It encodes CASSDRGRRNTEAFF.

The rearrangement joins TRBV19 to TRBJ2-6; 8 nucleotides match TRBD1. The trim removed 6 bases at V and 0 bases at J, leaving 13 bases unmatched. Germline lookup yields CDR1 LNHDA and CDR2 SQIVND (reference sequence). The CDR3 runs 19 residues. CDR3: CASSTRRGTGLSGANVLTF. The DNA for the CDR3 is TGTGCCAGTAGCACCCGCCGCGGGACAGGACTCTCTGGGGCCAACGTCCTGACTTTC.

The chain recombines TRBV9 with TRBJ2-5, with a possible D match to TRBD1 (6 bases). CDR3 size: 15 residues. Trimming cost V 0 bases and J 7 bases, with 16 bases left between them. The germline V gene has CDR1 SGDLS and CDR2 YYNGEE. In nucleotides, the CDR3 is TGTGCCAGCAGCGTAGAGACAGGCGTTATTGGGACCCAGTACTTC. This codes for CASSVETGVIGTQYF.

The J gene is TRBJ2-5, the V gene TRBV15; 7 nucleotides match TRBD1. CDR3 length: 15 residues. Germline loops: CDR1 LNHNV, CDR2 YYDKDF (reference sequence). Trimming took 3 bases from V and 2 from J; bases not matched to a gene: 6. The CDR3 spells CATSRDRRIQETQYF. In DNA, the CDR3 is TGTGCCACCAGCAGGGACAGGAGAATACAAGAGACCCAGTACTTC.

This sequence joins TRBV7-2 and TRBJ2-2; the D gene is possibly TRBD2 (5 bases). Germline V gene data show CDR1 as SGHTA and CDR2 as FQGNSA. V was cut by 4 bases and J by 6 bases, with 12 bases left in between. The length of the CDR3 is 14 residues. CDR3 bases: TGTGCCAGCAGCTGGATTCTAGCCTCCGGGGAGCTGTTTTTT. It codes for CASSWILASGELFF.

This chain links TRBV7-9 with TRBJ2-5; TRBD1 might be the D (5 bases). With 1 base removed from V and 4 bases from J, the gap between germline ends came to 19 bases. Germline-derived CDR1 and CDR2 are SEHNR and FQNEAQ (reference sequence). The CDR3 covers 17 residues. CDR3 bases: TGTGCCAGCAGCTTAGATAGTGTCAGGGTGACTTTAGAGACCCAGTACTTC. Amino acids: CASSLDSVRVTLETQYF.

The chain couples TRBV4-2 to TRBJ1-2; D is unclear. Germline CDR1 is LGHNA and CDR2 is YNFKEQ. Trimming took 0 bases from V and 9 from J, leaving 17 bases between them. The CDR3 totals 15 residues. CDR3 residues: CASSQEKSGEHRYTF. The CDR3 nucleotides are TGTGCCAGCAGCCAAGAAAAATCGGGCGAGCACCGCTACACCTTC.

The gene calls are TRBV6-6 and TRBJ1-1; 7 bases are shared with TRBD1. Losses at the gene ends were 4 bases for V and 4 bases for J; bases not matched to a gene: 6. This CDR3 is 14 amino acids long. The germline gives CDR1 MNHNY, CDR2 SVGAGI (reference sequence). The CDR3 DNA reads TGTGCCAGCAGTTCGTCCTACAGGGGCACTGAAGCTTTCTTT. This encodes CASSSSYRGTEAFF.

The chain recombines TRBV5-1 with TRBJ2-5; D might be TRBD2 (7 bases). CDR1 is SGHRS and CDR2 is YFSETQ in the germline V gene. V was cut by 4 bases and J by 5 bases, with 18 bases left in between. The CDR3 runs to 15 residues. CDR3 protein: CASSRTRGAWETQYF. The CDR3 DNA follows: TGCGCCAGCAGCCGGACTAGGGGGGCGTGGGAGACCCAGTACTTC.

For the CDR3, the DNA is TGTGCCAGCAGCTCCCAAAAACAGGGGATTAGCAATCAGCCCCAGCATTTT. This translates into CASSSQKQGISNQPQHF. The rearrangement uses TRBV5-6 and TRBJ1-5; 7 bases agree with TRBD1. This CDR3 contains 17 residues. Germline assignment: CDR1 SGHDT and CDR2 YYEEEE. Losses at the gene ends were 3 bases for V and 0 bases for J; bases not matched to a gene: 9. The whole variable domain, filled in from reference TRBV5-6 and TRBJ1-5, reads DAGVTQSPTHLIKTRGQQVTLRCSPKSGHDTVSWYQQALGQGPQFIFQYYEEEERQRGNFPDRFSGHQFPNYSSELNVNALLLGDSALYLCASSSQKQGISNQPQHFGDGTRLSIL.

V and J are TRBV7-8 and TRBJ2-7, with D perhaps matching TRBD2 (5 bases). V was pared by 5 bases and J by 1 base, with 18 bases between. This CDR3 is 16 amino acids long. The germline CDR1 and CDR2 sequences are SGHVS and FQNEAQ. This CDR3 is CASSQFRRGLSYEQYF. The CDR3 nucleotides read TGTGCCAGCAGCCAGTTCCGGCGAGGGTTGTCCTACGAGCAGTACTTC.

The V call is TRBV7-8, the J call TRBJ2-3; weak D call: TRBD1 (6 bases). Germline V gene lookup returns CDR1 SGHVS and CDR2 FQNEAQ. The CDR3 runs to 15 residues. V dropped 5 bases and J dropped 1 base, with 13 bases sitting between them. In nucleotides, the CDR3 is TGTGCCAGCAGCCGATGGGCAGGGGGCACAGATACGCAGTATTTT. It translates to CASSRWAGGTDTQYF.

V gene TRBV7-3 combines with J gene TRBJ2-3, with D tentatively TRBD1 (6 bases). Germline-derived CDR1 and CDR2 are SGHTA and FQGTGA. This CDR3 has 15 residues. V dropped 4 bases and J dropped 0 bases, with 11 bases sitting between them. The CDR3 loop reads CASSSSGHSTDTQYF. The CDR3 nucleotides read TGTGCCAGCAGCTCATCGGGACACAGCACAGATACGCAGTATTTT.

V gene TRBV13 combines with J gene TRBJ1-1, with a weak D call TRBD1 (5 bases). V lost 4 bases to trimming and J lost 0 bases, with 15 bases between them. Germline CDR1 is PRHDT and CDR2 is FYEKMQ (reference sequence). This CDR3 is 16 amino acids long. The CDR3 DNA is TGTGCCAGCAGCTCACAATTGGGACGGATGAACACTGAAGCTTTCTTT. This sequence encodes CASSSQLGRMNTEAFF.

The chain is built from TRBV9 and TRBJ1-3; 10 bases match TRBD1. V dropped 0 bases and J dropped 6; count of bases not matched to a gene: 15. The CDR3 spans 19 residues. Germline CDR1 and CDR2: SGDLS and YYNGEE. CDR3 sequence (DNA): TGTGCCAGCAGCGTAGTTCCGGGGACAGGGGCTAAGGATGCAAACACCATATATTTT. Translation: CASSVVPGTGAKDANTIYF.

This rearrangement joins TRBV9 to TRBJ1-3; D may be TRBD1 (5 bases). Trimming took 1 base from V and 0 from J, leaving 11 bases between them. The CDR3 totals 16 residues. CDR1 and CDR2 (germline): SGDLS, YYNGEE. In DNA form, the CDR3 reads TGTGCCAGCAGCGTATTGGGACGGCTCTCTGGAAACACCATATATTTT. Translated, it gives CASSVLGRLSGNTIYF.

The J gene is TRBJ1-2, the V gene TRBV6-5; TRBD1 agrees at 8 bases. There are 15 residues in the CDR3. Germline CDR1 MNHEY, CDR2 SVGAGI. V lost 5 bases, J lost 4 bases, and 9 bases stayed unmatched. CDR3 loop: CASSGQGEGSYGYTF. The CDR3 nucleotides are TGTGCCAGCAGTGGACAGGGCGAGGGCAGCTATGGCTACACCTTC.

The chain couples TRBV5-1 to TRBJ2-5; the D gene could be TRBD1 or TRBD2 (6 bases each). There are 15 residues in the CDR3. Germline CDR1 reads SGHRS; CDR2 reads YFSETQ. V was pared by 0 bases and J by 5 bases, with 14 bases between. The CDR3: CASSLAVQGRETQYF. The DNA for the CDR3 is TGCGCCAGCAGCTTGGCGGTTCAGGGGAGGGAGACCCAGTACTTC.